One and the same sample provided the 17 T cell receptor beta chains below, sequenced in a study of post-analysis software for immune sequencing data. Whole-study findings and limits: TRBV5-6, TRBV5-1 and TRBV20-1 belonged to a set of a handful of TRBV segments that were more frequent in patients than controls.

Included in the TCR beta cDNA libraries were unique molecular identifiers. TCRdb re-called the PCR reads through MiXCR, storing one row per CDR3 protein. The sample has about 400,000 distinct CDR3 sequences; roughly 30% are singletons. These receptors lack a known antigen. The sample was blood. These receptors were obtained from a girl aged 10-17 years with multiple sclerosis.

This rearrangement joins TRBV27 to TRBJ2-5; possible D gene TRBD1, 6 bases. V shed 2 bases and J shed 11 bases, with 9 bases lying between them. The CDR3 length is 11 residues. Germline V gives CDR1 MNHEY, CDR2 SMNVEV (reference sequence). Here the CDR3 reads CASSLRTEQYF. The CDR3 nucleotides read TGTGCCAGCAGTTTACGGACAGAGCAGTACTTC.

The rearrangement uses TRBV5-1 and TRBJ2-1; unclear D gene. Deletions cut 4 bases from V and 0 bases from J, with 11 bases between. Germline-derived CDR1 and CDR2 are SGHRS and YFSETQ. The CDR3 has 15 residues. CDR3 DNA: TGCGCCAGCAGCCTCGATCACAGCTCCTACAATGAGCAGTTCTTC. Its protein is CASSLDHSSYNEQFF.

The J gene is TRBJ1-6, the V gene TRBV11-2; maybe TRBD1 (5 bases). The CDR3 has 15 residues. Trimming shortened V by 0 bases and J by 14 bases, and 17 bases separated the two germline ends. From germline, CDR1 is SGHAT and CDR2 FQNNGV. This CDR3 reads CASSLEAGPQFTLHF. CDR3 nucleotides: TGTGCCAGCAGCTTAGAGGCGGGACCACAATTCACCCTCCACTTT.

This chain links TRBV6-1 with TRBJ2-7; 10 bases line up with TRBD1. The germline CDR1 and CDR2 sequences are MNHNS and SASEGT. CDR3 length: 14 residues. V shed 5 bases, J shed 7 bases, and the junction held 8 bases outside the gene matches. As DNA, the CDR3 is TGTGCCAGCAGTTGGGGGACAGGGGTAATGGAGCAGTACTTC. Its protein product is CASSWGTGVMEQYF.

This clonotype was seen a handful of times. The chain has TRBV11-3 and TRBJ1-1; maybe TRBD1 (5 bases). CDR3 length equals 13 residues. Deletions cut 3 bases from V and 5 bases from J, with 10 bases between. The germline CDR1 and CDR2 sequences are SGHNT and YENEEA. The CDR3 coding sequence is TGTGCCAGCAGCTTCGACGGGGGGACTGAAGCTTTCTTT. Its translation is CASSFDGGTEAFF.

In DNA, the CDR3 is TGTGCCAGCACCCTGGGACCTCTGGGGACTGAAGCTTTCTTT. This gives the protein CASTLGPLGTEAFF. The gene calls are TRBV28 and TRBJ1-1; D is perhaps TRBD1 (5 bases). Trimming left V 7 bases short and J 5 bases short, with 17 bases between. The germline V gene has CDR1 MDHEN and CDR2 SYDVKM. CDR3 length: 14 residues.

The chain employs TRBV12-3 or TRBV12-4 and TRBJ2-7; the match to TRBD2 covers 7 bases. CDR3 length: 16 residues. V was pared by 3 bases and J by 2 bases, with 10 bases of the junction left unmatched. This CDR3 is CASSFPGRGSPYEQYF. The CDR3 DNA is TGTGCCAGCAGTTTCCCCGGGCGGGGGTCCCCCTACGAGCAGTACTTC.

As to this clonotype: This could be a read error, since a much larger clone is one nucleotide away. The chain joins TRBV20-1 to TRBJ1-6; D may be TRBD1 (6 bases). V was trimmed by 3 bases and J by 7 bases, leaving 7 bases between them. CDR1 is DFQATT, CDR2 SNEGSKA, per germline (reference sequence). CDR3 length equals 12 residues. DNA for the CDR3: TGCAGTGCTAGTGACAGGAATTCACCCCTCCACTTT. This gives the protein CSASDRNSPLHF.

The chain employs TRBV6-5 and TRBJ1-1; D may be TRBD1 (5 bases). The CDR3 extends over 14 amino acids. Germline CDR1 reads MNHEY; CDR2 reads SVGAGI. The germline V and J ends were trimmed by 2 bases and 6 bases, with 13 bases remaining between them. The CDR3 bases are TGTGCCAGCAGTTACAACCAGGGTGAACCTGAAGCTTTCTTT. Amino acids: CASSYNQGEPEAFF.

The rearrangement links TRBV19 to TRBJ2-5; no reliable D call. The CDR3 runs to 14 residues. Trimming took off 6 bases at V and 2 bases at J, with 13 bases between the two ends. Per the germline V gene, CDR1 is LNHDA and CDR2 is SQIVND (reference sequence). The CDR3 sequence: CASSPFGPQETQYF. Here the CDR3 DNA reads TGTGCCAGTAGCCCCTTTGGTCCACAAGAGACCCAGTACTTC.

CDR3 nucleotide sequence: TGTGCCAGCAGTTCCTCCCCGGGGAACACTGAAGCTTTCTTT. Residues: CASSSSPGNTEAFF. The chain joins TRBV28 to TRBJ1-1; D uncertain. The CDR3 runs to 14 residues. The germline V gene has CDR1 MDHEN and CDR2 SYDVKM. Trimming left V 4 bases short and J 1 base short, with 10 bases between. The entire variable domain, with the rest obtained from reference TRBV28 and TRBJ1-1, is as follows: DVKVTQSSRYLVKRTGEKVFLECVQDMDHENMFWYRQDPGLGLRLIYFSYDVKMKEKGDIPEGYSVSREKKERFSLILESASTNQTSMYLCASSSSPGNTEAFFGQGTRLTVV.

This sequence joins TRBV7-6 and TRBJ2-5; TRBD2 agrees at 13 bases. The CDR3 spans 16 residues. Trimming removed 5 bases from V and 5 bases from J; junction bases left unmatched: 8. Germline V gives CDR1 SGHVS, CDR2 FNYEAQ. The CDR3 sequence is CASSMTSGGPGETQYF. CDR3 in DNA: TGTGCCAGCAGCATGACTAGCGGGGGGCCGGGGGAGACCCAGTACTTC. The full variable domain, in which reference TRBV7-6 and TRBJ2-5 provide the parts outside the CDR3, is GAGVSQSPRYKVTKRGQDVALRCDPISGHVSLYWYRQALGQGPEFLTYFNYEAQQDKSGLPNDRFSAERPEGSISTLTIQRTEQRDSAMYRCASSMTSGGPGETQYFGPGTRLLVL.

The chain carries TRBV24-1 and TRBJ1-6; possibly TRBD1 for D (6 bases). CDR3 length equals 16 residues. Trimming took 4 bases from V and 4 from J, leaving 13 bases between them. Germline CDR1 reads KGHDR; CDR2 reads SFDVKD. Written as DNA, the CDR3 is TGTGCCACCAGTGACCGGACAGTTCATTATAATTCACCCCTCCACTTT. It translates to CATSDRTVHYNSPLHF.

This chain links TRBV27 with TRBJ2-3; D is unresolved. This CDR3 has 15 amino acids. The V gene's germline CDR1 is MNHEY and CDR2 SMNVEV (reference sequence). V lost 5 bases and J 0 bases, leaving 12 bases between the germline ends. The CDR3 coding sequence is TGTGCCAGCAGTCCCTGGGCCGCCAGCACAGATACGCAGTATTTT. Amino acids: CASSPWAASTDTQYF.

DNA of the CDR3: TGTGCCAGCAGCCCACAAGGGGCGCTAGCAGCCGAGCAGTACTTC. It translates to CASSPQGALAAEQYF. The V gene is TRBV7-2, the J gene TRBJ2-4; D might be TRBD1 or TRBD2, each matching 5 bases. The DNA end is a closer match to TRBJ2-7, so the J assignment may be wrong. The CDR3 consists of 15 residues. Germline values: CDR1 SGHTA, CDR2 FQGNSA.

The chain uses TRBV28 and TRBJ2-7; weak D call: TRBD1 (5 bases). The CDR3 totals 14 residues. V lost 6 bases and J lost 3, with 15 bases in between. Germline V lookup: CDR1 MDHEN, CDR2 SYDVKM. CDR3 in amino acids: CASRPPGHRYEQYF. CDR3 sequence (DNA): TGTGCCAGCAGACCACCCGGACACCGCTACGAGCAGTACTTC.

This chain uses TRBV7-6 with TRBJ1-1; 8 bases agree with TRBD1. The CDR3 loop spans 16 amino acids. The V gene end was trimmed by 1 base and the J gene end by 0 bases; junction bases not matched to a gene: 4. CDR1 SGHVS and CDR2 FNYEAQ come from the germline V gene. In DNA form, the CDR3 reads TGTGCCAGCAGCTTAGAGACAGGGGCACTGAACACTGAAGCTTTCTTT. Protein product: CASSLETGALNTEAFF.